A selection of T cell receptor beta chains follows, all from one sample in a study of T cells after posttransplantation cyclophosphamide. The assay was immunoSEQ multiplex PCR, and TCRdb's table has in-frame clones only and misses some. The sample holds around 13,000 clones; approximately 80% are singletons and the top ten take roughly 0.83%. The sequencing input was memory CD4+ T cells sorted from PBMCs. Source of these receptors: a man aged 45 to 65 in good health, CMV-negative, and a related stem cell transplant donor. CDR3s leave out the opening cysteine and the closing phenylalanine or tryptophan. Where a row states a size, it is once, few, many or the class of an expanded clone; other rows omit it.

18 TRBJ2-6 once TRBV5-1 ASGLVGTSGSFSGANVLT
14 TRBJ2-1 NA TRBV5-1 ASSLGLAARGNEQF
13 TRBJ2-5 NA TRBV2 ASSERRGRVETQY
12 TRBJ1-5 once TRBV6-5 ASSQQGVNQPQH
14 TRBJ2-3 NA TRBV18 ASSLTVGVGADTQY
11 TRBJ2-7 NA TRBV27 ASSLFGGYEQY
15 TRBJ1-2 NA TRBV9 ASSAGGQGAVSLGYT
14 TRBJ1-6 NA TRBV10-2 ASEPGGGGDFSPLH
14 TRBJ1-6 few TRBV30 AWSVNDRVVSSPLH
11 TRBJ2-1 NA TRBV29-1 SVEPENYNEQF
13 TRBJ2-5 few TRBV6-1 ASSKWNKGQETQY
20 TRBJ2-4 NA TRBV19 ATHRGTVGGYFYLLAKNIQY